This T cell receptor (beta chain) was recovered during a study of identical twins. The study, taken as a whole, reports: Beta out-of-frame sequences showed weaker excess twin sharing. Cross-sectional statistical analysis was relied on for the conclusions, without the same donors being followed.

Everyone who gave samples was a healthy Caucasian. After template switching added a universal primer site, the resulting cDNA carried unique molecular identifiers. TCRdb independently ran MiXCR on the 5' RACE reads; one entry per CDR3 protein. Found here are 1.5 million to 2 million distinct CDR3 sequences, 25% to 35% of them singletons; the top ten hold over 0.25%. Per the germline V gene, CDR1 is SGDLS and CDR2 is YYNGEE. The CDR3 loop spans 17 amino acids. V trimming: 3 bases; J trimming: 0 bases; junction bases outside the gene matches: 8. About this clonotype: What it recognizes is unknown.

The sequencing sample was made of cord blood. The sequence derives from a newborn girl in good health. V is TRBV9 and J is TRBJ2-2, with 7 bases aligning to TRBD1. The CDR3 nucleotides are TGTGCCAGCAGCGCGCCGACAGGGTTGACGAACACCGGGGAGCTGTTTTTT. Protein: CASSAPTGLTNTGELFF.